A selection of T cell receptor beta chains follows, all from one sample in a study of blood T cell repertoires in COVID-19. Profiling relied on immunoSEQ multiplex PCR, and the TCRdb table lists in-frame clones only, not all of them. The sample records 190,000 or so clones, 81% being singletons. What was sequenced was peripheral blood. The receptors shown here come from an elderly woman with COVID-19, enrolled during active disease. Both conserved end residues are part of each CDR3. Each record gives: D gene, clone size, CDR3 length, V gene, J gene, CDR3 protein, CDR3 DNA. The D gene is left open where the match is weak. Clone size is shown for a subset of rows, as once, few, many or a class of expanded clone.

D: TRBD1; size: NA; length: 14; V: TRBV3-1/TRBV3-2; J: TRBJ2-7; CDR3: CASSAAGQGYEQYF; DNA: TGTGCCAGCAGCGCGGCGGGACAGGGCTACGAGCAGTACTTC
D: NA; size: NA; length: 12; V: TRBV29-1; J: TRBJ2-5; CDR3: CSVVGQQETQYF; DNA: TGCAGCGTTGTAGGACAGCAAGAGACCCAGTACTTC
D: NA; size: few; length: 13; V: TRBV6-4; J: TRBJ1-6; CDR3: CASSAEHGQPLHF; DNA: TGTGCCAGCAGCGCCGAGCACGGACAACCTCTCCACTTT
D: TRBD1; size: NA; length: 14; V: TRBV4-1; J: TRBJ1-2; CDR3: CASSPGQGYGGYTF; DNA: TGCGCCAGCAGCCCGGGACAGGGGTATGGTGGCTACACCTTC
D: TRBD2; size: NA; length: 14; V: TRBV29-1; J: TRBJ2-1; CDR3: CSVEASGTLNEQFF; DNA: TGCAGCGTTGAGGCTAGCGGGACACTGAATGAGCAGTTCTTC
D: NA; size: NA; length: 13; V: TRBV18; J: TRBJ2-2; CDR3: CASSPPIGQELFF; DNA: TGTGCCAGCTCACCACCTATCGGACAGGAGCTGTTTTTT
D: TRBD1; size: NA; length: 13; V: TRBV6-5; J: TRBJ1-5; CDR3: CASRQGPWEPQHF; DNA: TGTGCCAGTAGACAGGGACCGTGGGAGCCCCAGCATTTT
D: TRBD2; size: NA; length: 16; V: TRBV19; J: TRBJ2-1; CDR3: CASSNPSSGINNEQFF; DNA: TGTGCCAGTAGTAACCCCAGTAGCGGGATAAACAATGAGCAGTTCTTC
D: NA; size: NA; length: 14; V: TRBV6-2/TRBV6-3; J: TRBJ2-5; CDR3: CASSYEQPQETQYF; DNA: TGTGCCAGCAGTTACGAGCAACCCCAAGAGACCCAGTACTTC
D: NA; size: NA; length: 14; V: TRBV13; J: TRBJ2-3; CDR3: CASSPEPGTDTQYF; DNA: TGTGCCAGCAGTCCCGAGCCGGGCACAGATACGCAGTATTTT
D: TRBD1; size: NA; length: 16; V: TRBV7-8; J: TRBJ1-2; CDR3: CASSGSTGTANYGYTF; DNA: TGTGCCAGCAGCGGTAGCACGGGGACAGCTAACTATGGCTACACCTTC
D: TRBD1; size: NA; length: 13; V: TRBV5-4; J: TRBJ2-7; CDR3: CASSWDRGFEQYF; DNA: TGTGCCAGCAGCTGGGACAGGGGGTTCGAGCAGTACTTC
D: NA; size: few; length: 15; V: TRBV5-5; J: TRBJ2-1; CDR3: CASTPQGHPIDEQFF; DNA: TGTGCCAGCACCCCTCAGGGGCATCCAATCGATGAGCAGTTCTTC
D: TRBD2; size: NA; length: 14; V: TRBV5-1; J: TRBJ2-1; CDR3: CASSRREGYNEQFF; DNA: TGCGCCAGCAGCCGGCGGGAGGGCTACAATGAGCAGTTCTTC
D: TRBD2; size: NA; length: 13; V: TRBV7-9; J: TRBJ2-1; CDR3: CASSLMGGNEQFF; DNA: TGTGCCAGCAGCTTAATGGGGGGGAATGAGCAGTTCTTC
D: TRBD2; size: NA; length: 19; V: TRBV11-2; J: TRBJ2-5; CDR3: CASSFLVAGEGADQETQYF; DNA: TGTGCCAGCAGCTTTTTAGTAGCGGGAGAGGGGGCTGATCAAGAGACCCAGTACTTC
D: TRBD2; size: once; length: 16; V: TRBV6-6; J: TRBJ2-7; CDR3: CASSYSASGIKYEQYF; DNA: TGTGCCAGCAGTTACTCGGCTAGCGGTATCAAATACGAGCAGTACTTC
D: NA; size: once; length: 16; V: TRBV14; J: TRBJ2-2; CDR3: CASSQGAGTNTGELFF; DNA: TGTGCCAGCAGCCAAGGCGCCGGGACGAACACCGGGGAGCTGTTTTTT
D: NA; size: NA; length: 19; V: TRBV19; J: TRBJ2-1; CDR3: CASSIGEITGTLGRDEQFF; DNA: TGTGCCAGTAGTATAGGGGAGATAACCGGGACTTTAGGCCGTGATGAGCAGTTCTTC
D: NA; size: NA; length: 13; V: TRBV19; J: TRBJ1-1; CDR3: CASSIGLSTEAFF; DNA: TGTGCCAGTAGTATCGGTTTGAGCACTGAAGCTTTCTTT
D: NA; size: NA; length: 15; V: TRBV19; J: TRBJ1-6; CDR3: CASSRVGRQNSPLHF; DNA: TGTGCCAGTAGTAGAGTCGGCAGACAGAATTCACCCCTCCACTTT
D: TRBD1; size: NA; length: 14; V: TRBV7-7; J: TRBJ2-7; CDR3: CASSSGTGDGEQYF; DNA: TGTGCCAGCAGCTCCGGGACAGGGGATGGCGAGCAGTACTTC
D: NA; size: NA; length: 16; V: TRBV6-1; J: TRBJ1-6; CDR3: CASSENPGGGNSPLHF; DNA: TGTGCCAGCAGTGAAAATCCGGGAGGGGGAAATTCACCCCTCCACTTT
D: TRBD1; size: NA; length: 15; V: TRBV19; J: TRBJ1-1; CDR3: CASSKNRDREPEAFF; DNA: TGTGCCAGTAGTAAGAACCGGGACAGGGAACCTGAAGCTTTCTTT
D: TRBD1; size: NA; length: 17; V: TRBV2; J: TRBJ1-3; CDR3: CASSPGGNRGPGNTIYF; DNA: TGTGCCAGCAGTCCAGGGGGTAACAGGGGGCCTGGAAACACCATATATTTT
D: TRBD1; size: NA; length: 14; V: TRBV2; J: TRBJ2-7; CDR3: CASRVGGDTNEQYF; DNA: TGTGCCAGCAGGGTAGGGGGCGACACGAACGAGCAGTACTTC
D: NA; size: NA; length: 11; V: TRBV7-9; J: TRBJ2-5; CDR3: CASSILETQYF; DNA: TGTGCCAGCAGCATCTTAGAGACCCAGTACTTC
D: TRBD2; size: NA; length: 16; V: TRBV28; J: TRBJ2-7; CDR3: CASSLYLREYSYEQYF; DNA: TGTGCCAGCAGTTTATACTTGCGGGAGTACTCCTACGAGCAGTACTTC
D: NA; size: NA; length: 11; V: TRBV20-1; J: TRBJ2-3; CDR3: CSARKGDAQYF; DNA: TGCAGTGCCCGTAAGGGGGATGCGCAGTATTTT
D: NA; size: NA; length: 14; V: TRBV9; J: TRBJ2-3; CDR3: CASSVGASTDTQYF; DNA: TGTGCCAGCAGCGTGGGGGCCAGCACAGATACGCAGTATTTT
D: TRBD1; size: NA; length: 18; V: TRBV5-6; J: TRBJ1-6; CDR3: CASSQGTASSSYNSPLHF; DNA: TGTGCCAGCAGCCAGGGGACAGCCTCAAGCTCCTATAATTCACCCCTCCACTTT
D: TRBD1; size: NA; length: 16; V: TRBV28; J: TRBJ1-5; CDR3: CASSLPQGVFNQPQHF; DNA: TGTGCCAGCAGTTTACCGCAGGGGGTCTTCAATCAGCCCCAGCATTTT
D: TRBD2; size: NA; length: 14; V: TRBV5-1; J: TRBJ2-3; CDR3: CASSWSGGSDTQYF; DNA: TGCGCCAGCAGCTGGAGCGGGGGGTCAGATACGCAGTATTTT
D: NA; size: NA; length: 17; V: TRBV21-1; J: TRBJ2-1; CDR3: CASRDGKSGRGGREQFF; DNA: TGTGCCAGCAGGGACGGAAAAAGCGGGCGCGGGGGGAGGGAGCAGTTCTTC
D: NA; size: NA; length: 15; V: TRBV5-4; J: TRBJ2-7; CDR3: CASSLRDSTPYEQYF; DNA: TGTGCCAGCAGCCTAAGGGACTCAACCCCCTACGAGCAGTACTTC
D: NA; size: NA; length: 13; V: TRBV16; J: TRBJ1-6; CDR3: CASSRQTDSPLHF; DNA: TGTGCCAGCAGCCGACAGACCGATTCACCCCTCCACTTT
D: NA; size: NA; length: 11; V: TRBV20-1; J: TRBJ2-3; CDR3: CSASRVDTQYF; DNA: TGCAGTGCTTCCAGGGTTGATACGCAGTATTTT
D: NA; size: NA; length: 15; V: TRBV9; J: TRBJ1-2; CDR3: CASSPSGGAFYGYTF; DNA: TGTGCCAGCAGCCCCTCCGGGGGGGCATTCTATGGCTACACCTTC
D: TRBD2; size: NA; length: 16; V: TRBV5-1; J: TRBJ2-1; CDR3: CASSLAPRGAGDEQFF; DNA: TGCGCCAGCAGCTTGGCCCCGCGGGGGGCCGGAGATGAGCAGTTCTTC
D: NA; size: NA; length: 15; V: TRBV6-2/TRBV6-3; J: TRBJ2-7; CDR3: CASSYSGTRPDEQYF; DNA: TGTGCCAGCAGTTACTCGGGGACAAGACCCGACGAGCAGTACTTC